A selection of T cell receptor beta chains follows, all from one sample in a study of Graves' ophthalmopathy and Graves' hyperthyroidism. TCRdb ran MiXCR on the multiplex PCR reads and lists one entry per CDR3 protein. This sample has hundreds of thousands of distinct CDR3 sequences, with 22% found just once. Sequencing was performed on peripheral blood. The source is a woman aged 18-29 years with stable Graves' hyperthyroidism. Some clones in this sample may be carry-over from other donors' samples. Each CDR3 is given with its conserved first and last residue. A D gene is named only where the DNA matches it firmly. Clone size appears in some rows only: once, few, many, or a class for an expanded clone.

TRBV15,NA,TRBJ1-2,many,CATSRGGTSYGYTF,TGTGCCACCAGCAGAGGGGGAACCTCCTATGGCTACACCTTC
TRBV28,TRBD1,TRBJ1-2,NA,CASSPRDRGGYTF,TGTGCCAGCAGCCCCAGGGACAGGGGAGGCTACACCTTC
TRBV28,NA,TRBJ2-7,many,CASSQPPDGSYEQYF,TGTGCCAGCAGCCAACCCCCCGACGGATCCTACGAGCAGTACTTC
TRBV28,NA,TRBJ1-1,many,CASSLSHTEAFF,TGTGCCAGCAGTTTATCCCACACTGAAGCTTTCTTT
TRBV20-1,TRBD1,TRBJ1-1,few,CSADRQGRGTEVFF,TGCAGTGCGGACAGACAGGGGCGCGGCACTGAAGTTTTCTTT
TRBV12-3/TRBV12-4,TRBD1,TRBJ2-5,many,CASSRGTGVLETQYF,TGTGCCAGCAGTCGCGGGACAGGGGTTTTAGAGACCCAGTACTTC
TRBV19,TRBD1,TRBJ1-2,many,CASSSRQGSYGYTF,TGTGCCAGTAGTAGCAGACAGGGGTCCTATGGCTACACCTTC
TRBV11-2,NA,TRBJ2-7,NA,CASSLDLGGATYEQYF,TGTGCCAGCAGCTTAGATCTGGGGGGCGCGACCTACGAGCAGTACTTC
TRBV30,TRBD2,TRBJ2-5,many,CAWSVGLAQETQYF,TGTGCCTGGAGTGTGGGACTAGCGCAAGAGACCCAGTACTTC
TRBV6-1,NA,TRBJ1-3,many,CASHQGFAGNTIYF,TGTGCCAGTCATCAGGGATTCGCCGGAAACACCATATATTTT
TRBV19,NA,TRBJ1-1,many,CASGSRGARNTEAFF,TGTGCCAGTGGGTCACGGGGGGCGAGGAACACTGAAGCTTTCTTT
TRBV10-3,TRBD1,TRBJ1-5,many,CAISDPGQGDKQPQHF,TGTGCCATCAGTGACCCGGGACAGGGGGACAAACAGCCCCAGCATTTT
TRBV30,NA,TRBJ2-2,many,CAWGTRWAGELFF,TGTGCCTGGGGGACACGGTGGGCCGGGGAGCTGTTTTTT
TRBV20-1,NA,TRBJ1-2,NA,CSARDRRDYGYTF,TGCAGTGCTAGAGACAGGAGGGACTATGGCTACACCTTC
TRBV3-1,NA,TRBJ2-2,many,CASSPPGATGELFF,TGTGCCAGCAGTCCCCCCGGAGCCACCGGGGAGCTGTTTTTT
TRBV9,NA,TRBJ1-2,few,CASSIGTPQGYGYTF,TGTGCCAGCAGCATCGGGACCCCTCAGGGGTACGGCTACACCTTC
TRBV6-1,NA,TRBJ1-3,NA,CASSEWGGFNSGNTIYF,TGTGCCAGCAGTGAATGGGGCGGCTTCAACTCTGGAAACACCATATATTTT
TRBV7-3,TRBD1,TRBJ1-6,few,CASSFDRVNSPLHF,TGTGCCAGCAGCTTCGACAGGGTGAATTCACCCCTCCACTTT
TRBV4-1,TRBD2,TRBJ2-7,few,CASSHWTSGTYEQYF,TGCGCCAGCAGCCACTGGACTAGCGGAACTTACGAGCAGTACTTC
TRBV10-3,NA,TRBJ1-2,many,CAISEGGSNYGYTF,TGTGCCATCAGTGAGGGCGGTTCTAACTATGGCTACACCTTC
TRBV12-3/TRBV12-4,NA,TRBJ1-2,many,CASSSHRDGYTF,TGTGCCAGCAGTTCCCACAGGGATGGCTACACCTTC
TRBV14,NA,TRBJ2-7,many,CASSQVGVGLDEQYF,TGTGCCAGCAGCCAAGTGGGGGTGGGATTGGACGAGCAGTACTTC
TRBV18,NA,TRBJ1-6,NA,CASSPDGISPLHF,TGTGCCAGCTCACCAGACGGCATTTCACCCCTCCACTTT
TRBV29-1,NA,TRBJ2-3,many,CSVEGLGGKLDTQYF,TGCAGCGTTGAGGGTCTCGGCGGAAAACTGGATACGCAGTATTTT
TRBV5-6,NA,TRBJ2-5,many,CASTSDVEETQYF,TGTGCCAGCACCTCAGACGTAGAAGAGACCCAGTACTTC
TRBV30,NA,TRBJ1-3,many,CAWSVHRGNTIYF,TGTGCCTGGAGTGTACACAGAGGAAACACCATATATTTT
TRBV11-2,NA,TRBJ1-2,few,CASSLEGQTNYGYTF,TGTGCCAGCAGCTTAGAGGGGCAGACTAACTATGGCTACACCTTC
TRBV11-1,NA,TRBJ1-1,many,CASSPWEGVNTEAFF,TGTGCCAGCAGCCCCTGGGAAGGCGTGAACACTGAAGCTTTCTTT
TRBV20-1,NA,TRBJ1-2,many,CSVRGGTSNYGYTF,TGCAGTGTTCGGGGGGGCACTTCTAACTATGGCTACACCTTC
TRBV18,NA,TRBJ2-5,NA,CASSSRQESRETQYF,TGTGCCAGCTCATCCCGACAGGAAAGTAGGGAGACCCAGTACTTC
TRBV6-1,TRBD1,TRBJ1-1,NA,CASRPGQGGRAFF,TGTGCCAGCAGACCGGGACAGGGTGGAAGAGCTTTCTTT
TRBV6-2/TRBV6-3,NA,TRBJ1-6,NA,CASSYRDRNYNSPLHF,TGTGCCAGCAGTTATCGAGACCGGAACTATAATTCACCCCTCCACTTT
TRBV7-2,TRBD1,TRBJ1-1,NA,CASSLAVDRVWSRNTEAFF,TGTGCCAGCAGCTTAGCCGTTGACAGGGTCTGGAGTAGGAACACTGAAGCTTTCTTT
TRBV27,NA,TRBJ1-5,NA,CASSPPGLNQPQHF,TGTGCCAGCAGTCCCCCAGGGCTCAATCAGCCCCAGCATTTT
TRBV28,NA,TRBJ1-5,few,CASSSSPGPIQPQHF,NA
TRBV20-1,NA,TRBJ1-1,many,CSARAGVANTEAFF,TGCAGTGCTAGAGCGGGGGTGGCGAACACTGAAGCTTTCTTT
TRBV12-3/TRBV12-4,NA,TRBJ1-1,many,CASSFSGFSNTEAFF,TGTGCCAGCAGTTTCAGCGGGTTTTCCAACACTGAAGCTTTCTTT
TRBV7-2,NA,TRBJ2-7,many,CASSLGGGKGYEQYF,TGTGCCAGCAGCTTAGGAGGCGGGAAAGGTTACGAGCAGTACTTC
TRBV11-2,NA,TRBJ1-1,many,CASNRGSGNTEAFF,TGTGCCAGCAATCGGGGCAGCGGGAACACTGAAGCTTTCTTT
TRBV7-2,NA,TRBJ1-1,NA,CASSLGIGAEAFF,TGTGCCAGCAGCTTAGGGATTGGGGCTGAAGCTTTCTTT
TRBV5-1,NA,TRBJ1-2,NA,CASSSSSFYGYTF,TGCGCCAGCAGCTCTTCCTCCTTTTATGGCTACACCTTC
TRBV11-2,NA,TRBJ1-1,NA,CASSRNRAAAFF,TGTGCCAGCAGCCGTAACAGGGCGGCAGCTTTCTTT
TRBV20-1,NA,TRBJ1-1,NA,CSARESVGPEAFF,TGCAGTGCTAGAGAAAGTGTGGGCCCTGAAGCTTTCTTT
TRBV5-1,TRBD2,TRBJ2-7,many,CASSHAPGLAGAF,TGCGCCAGCAGCCACGCCCCTGGACTAGCGGGAGCATTC
TRBV6-2/TRBV6-3,NA,TRBJ2-7,many,CASSYNFLYEQYF,TGTGCCAGCAGTTACAACTTCCTCTACGAGCAGTACTTC